The 2 T cell receptor beta chains reported below all come from one sample, sequenced in a study of T cell responses to AZD1222 COVID-19 vaccine. Profiling relied on immunoSEQ multiplex PCR, and the TCRdb table lists in-frame clones only, not all of them. The data show around 150,000 clones, more than 75% seen once. Sequenced material: peripheral blood, taken on day 0 of AZD1222 vaccination. Source of these receptors: an adult in good health.

The count of this clone is one. J is TRBJ2-1 and V is TRBV4-2, with TRBD1 matching over 9 bases. With 3 bases clipped from V and 7 bases from J, the junction kept 7 bases outside the gene matches. The CDR3 spans 15 residues. The germline V gene has CDR1 LGHNA and CDR2 YNFKEQ. The DNA for the CDR3 is TGTGCCAGCAGCCAGGGAACGGGACAGGGAAATGAGCAGTTCTTC. Its translation is CASSQGTGQGNEQFF.

This clone appeared a single time. This chain connects TRBV11-2 to TRBJ2-5, with 10 bases lining up with TRBD2. The CDR3 sequence is 14 residues long. Germline V gives CDR1 SGHAT, CDR2 FQNNGV. The V gene end was trimmed by 4 bases and the J gene end by 4 bases; junction bases not matched to a gene: 3. This CDR3 is CASSSRTSGETQYF. As DNA, the CDR3 is TGTGCCAGCAGCTCGCGGACTAGCGGAGAGACCCAGTACTTC.